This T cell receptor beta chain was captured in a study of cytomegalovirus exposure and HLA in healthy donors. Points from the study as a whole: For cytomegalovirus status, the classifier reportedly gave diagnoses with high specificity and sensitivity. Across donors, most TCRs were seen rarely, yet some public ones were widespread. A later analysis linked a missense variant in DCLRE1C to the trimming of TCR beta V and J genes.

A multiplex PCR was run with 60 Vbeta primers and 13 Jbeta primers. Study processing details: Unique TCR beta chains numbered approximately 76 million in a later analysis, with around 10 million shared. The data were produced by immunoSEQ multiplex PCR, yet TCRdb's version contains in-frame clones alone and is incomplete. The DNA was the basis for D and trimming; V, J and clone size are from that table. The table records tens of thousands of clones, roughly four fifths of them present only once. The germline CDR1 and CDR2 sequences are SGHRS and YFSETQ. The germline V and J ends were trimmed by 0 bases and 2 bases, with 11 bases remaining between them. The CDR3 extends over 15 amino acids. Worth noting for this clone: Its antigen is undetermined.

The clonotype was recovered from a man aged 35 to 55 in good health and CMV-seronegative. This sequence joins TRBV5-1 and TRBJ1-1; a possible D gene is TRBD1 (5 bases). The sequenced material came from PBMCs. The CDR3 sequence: CASSLGLGVNTEAFF. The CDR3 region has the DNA TGCGCCAGCAGCTTGGGGTTAGGGGTAAACACTGAAGCTTTCTTT.